The T cell receptor beta chain under discussion was sequenced for a study of T cell clonotyping in hematopoietic cell transplantation. With respect to this clone: Antigen: not known.

Germline values: CDR1 MGHRA, CDR2 YSYEKL. The length of the CDR3 is 15 residues. The V gene lost 1 base and the J gene lost 0 bases, with 7 bases spanning the gap. Profiling relied on immunoSEQ multiplex PCR, and the TCRdb table lists in-frame clones only, not all of them. Of about 44,000 clones in the sample, around 95% were seen once. Study results and limitations: Broader posttransplant TCR repertoire diversity was predicted by graft donor and pretransplant recipient Inverse Simpson Index values. Recipient TCR diversity dropped after transplant; expanded clonotypes rose from day 30 to 180. Few recipient clonotypes overlapped donors; over 97% were de novo at given depth. CD4 and CD8 repertoire contributions could not be separated without sorting.

The rearrangement joins TRBV4-1 to TRBJ1-5, with D perhaps TRBD1 (5 bases). Input material: peripheral blood mononuclear cells. The sequence derives from a woman in her forties or fifties in good health. Some clones in this sample may be carry-over from other donors' samples. The CDR3 region is CASSQGTNSNQPQHF. The DNA for the CDR3 is TGCGCCAGCAGCCAAGGGACAAATAGCAATCAGCCCCAGCATTTT.